This T cell receptor (beta chain) was sequenced in a study of blood T cell repertoires in COVID-19. Overall study context: The analysed material was cDNA or gDNA that came from T cells, B-cell-depleted T cells, or PBMCs.

Which cohort a participant joined came from the clinical history participants gave. Some clones are missing from TCRdb's copy, which holds only in-frame ones; the method was immunoSEQ multiplex PCR. The profile covers nearly 400,000 clones, with around 92% appearing a single time and about 1.8% taken by the ten largest. The sequenced sample consisted of PBMCs or T cells enriched from blood (not recorded which). The receptor was isolated from a woman aged 25 to 39 who had recovered from COVID-19.

The CDR3 DNA reads as TGTGCCAGCAGAGCGGGACAGGGACCTTACACCATATATTTT. This encodes CASRAGQGPYTIYF. V and J are TRBV6-5 and TRBJ1-3; TRBD1 matches 9 bases. J was trimmed by 8 bases and V by 6 bases; bases with no gene match: 8. Germline assignment: CDR1 MNHEY and CDR2 SVGAGI. The CDR3 runs to 14 residues.